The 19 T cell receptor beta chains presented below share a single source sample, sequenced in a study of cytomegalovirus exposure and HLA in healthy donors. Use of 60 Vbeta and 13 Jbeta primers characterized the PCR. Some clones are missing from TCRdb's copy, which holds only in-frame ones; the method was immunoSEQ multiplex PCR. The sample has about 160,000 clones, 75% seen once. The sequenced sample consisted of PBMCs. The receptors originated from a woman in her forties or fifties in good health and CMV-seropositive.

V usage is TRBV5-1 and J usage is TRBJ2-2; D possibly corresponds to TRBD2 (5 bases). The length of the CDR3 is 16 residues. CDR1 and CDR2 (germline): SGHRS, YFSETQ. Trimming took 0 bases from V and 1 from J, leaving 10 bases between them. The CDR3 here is CASSLAAGVNTGELFF. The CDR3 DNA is TGCGCCAGCAGCTTGGCCGCCGGGGTGAACACCGGGGAGCTGTTTTTT.

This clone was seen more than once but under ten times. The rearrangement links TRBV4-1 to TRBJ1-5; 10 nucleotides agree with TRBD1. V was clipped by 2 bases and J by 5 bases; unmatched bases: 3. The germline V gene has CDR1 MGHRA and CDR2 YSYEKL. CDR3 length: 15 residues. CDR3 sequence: CASSQRQGAYQPQHF. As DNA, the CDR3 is TGCGCCAGCAGCCAACGACAGGGGGCTTATCAGCCCCAGCATTTT.

The CDR3, as DNA: TGTGCCAGTGGGACTAGCGGGGGAACCACAGATACGCAGTATTTT. Protein sequence: CASGTSGGTTDTQYF. This chain links TRBV28 with TRBJ2-3, with 14 bases identical to TRBD2. J was trimmed by 2 bases and V by 9 bases; bases with no gene match: 4. The CDR3 totals 15 residues. Germline V CDR1 and CDR2: MDHEN, SYDVKM.

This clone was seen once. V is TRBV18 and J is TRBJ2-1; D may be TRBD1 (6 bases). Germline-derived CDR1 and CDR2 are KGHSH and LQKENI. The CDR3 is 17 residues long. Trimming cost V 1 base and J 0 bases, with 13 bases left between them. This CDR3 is CASSPLSTGSSYNEQFF. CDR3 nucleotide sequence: TGTGCCAGCTCACCACTTTCGACAGGTAGCTCCTACAATGAGCAGTTCTTC.

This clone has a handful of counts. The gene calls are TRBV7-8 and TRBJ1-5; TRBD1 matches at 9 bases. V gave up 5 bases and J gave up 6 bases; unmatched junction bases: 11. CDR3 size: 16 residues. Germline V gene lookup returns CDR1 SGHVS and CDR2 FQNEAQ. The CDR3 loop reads CASSLEGTGMSQPQHF. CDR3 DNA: TGTGCCAGCAGCCTAGAGGGGACAGGGATGAGTCAGCCCCAGCATTTT. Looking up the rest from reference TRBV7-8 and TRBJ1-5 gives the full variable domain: GAGVSQSPRYKVAKRGQDVALRCDPISGHVSLFWYQQALGQGPEFLTYFQNEAQLDKSGLPSDRFFAERPEGSVSTLKIQRTQQEDSAVYLCASSLEGTGMSQPQHFGDGTRLSIL.

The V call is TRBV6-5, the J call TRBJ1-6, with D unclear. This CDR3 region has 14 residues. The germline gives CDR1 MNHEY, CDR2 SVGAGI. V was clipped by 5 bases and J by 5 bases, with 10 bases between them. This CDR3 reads CASSTPPNNSPLHF. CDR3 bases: TGTGCCAGCAGTACTCCCCCTAATAATTCACCCCTCCACTTT.

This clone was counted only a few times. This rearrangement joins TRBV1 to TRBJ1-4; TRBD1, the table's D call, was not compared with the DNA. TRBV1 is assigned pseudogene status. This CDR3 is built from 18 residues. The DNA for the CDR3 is TGCACCAGCAGCCTTACTATAAGACAGGGGTGCGGTAATGAAAAACTGTTTTTT. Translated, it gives CTSSLTIRQGCGNEKLFF.

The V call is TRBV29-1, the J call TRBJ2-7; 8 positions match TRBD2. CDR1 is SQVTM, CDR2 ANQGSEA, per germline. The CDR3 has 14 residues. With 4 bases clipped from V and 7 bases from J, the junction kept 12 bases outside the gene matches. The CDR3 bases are TGCAGCGTTGGAGGTGAGCGGGGGAAGGGGGAGCAGTACTTC. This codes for CSVGGERGKGEQYF.

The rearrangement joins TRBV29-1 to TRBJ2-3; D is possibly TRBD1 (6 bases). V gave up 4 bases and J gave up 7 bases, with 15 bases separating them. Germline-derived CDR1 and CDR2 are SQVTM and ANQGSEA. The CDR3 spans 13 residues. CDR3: CSVAGTIGNTQYF. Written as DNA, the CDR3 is TGCAGCGTTGCCGGGACAATTGGGAATACGCAGTATTTT.

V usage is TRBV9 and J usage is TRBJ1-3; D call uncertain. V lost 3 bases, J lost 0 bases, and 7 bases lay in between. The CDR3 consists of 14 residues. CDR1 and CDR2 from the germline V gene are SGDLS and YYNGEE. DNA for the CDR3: TGTGCCAGCAGCGACAAAACCTCTGGAAACACCATATATTTT. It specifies CASSDKTSGNTIYF.

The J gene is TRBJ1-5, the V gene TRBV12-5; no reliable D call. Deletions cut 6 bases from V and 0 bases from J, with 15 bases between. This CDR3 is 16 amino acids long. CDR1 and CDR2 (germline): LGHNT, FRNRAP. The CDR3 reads CASGYVAGYSNQPQHF. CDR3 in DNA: TGTGCTAGTGGCTACGTGGCGGGTTATAGCAATCAGCCCCAGCATTTT.

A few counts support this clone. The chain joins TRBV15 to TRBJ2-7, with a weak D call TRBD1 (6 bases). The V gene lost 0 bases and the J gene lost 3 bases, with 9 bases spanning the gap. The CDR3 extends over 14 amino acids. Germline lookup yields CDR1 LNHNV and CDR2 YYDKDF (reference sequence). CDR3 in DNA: TGTGCCACCAGCAGAGACGAGGGGGTCTACGAGCAGTACTTC. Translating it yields CATSRDEGVYEQYF. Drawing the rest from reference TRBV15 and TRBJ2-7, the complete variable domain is DAMVIQNPRYQVTQFGKPVTLSCSQTLNHNVMYWYQQKSSQAPKLLFHYYDKDFNNEADTPDNFQSRRPNTSFCFLDIRSPGLGDTAMYLCATSRDEGVYEQYFGPGTRLTVT.

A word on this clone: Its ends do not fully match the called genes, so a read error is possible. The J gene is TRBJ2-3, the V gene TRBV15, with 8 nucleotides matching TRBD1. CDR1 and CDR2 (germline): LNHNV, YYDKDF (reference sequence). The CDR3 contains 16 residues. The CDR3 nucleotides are TGTGCCACCAGCAGAGATTACGGACAGGGCACATATACGCAGTATTTT. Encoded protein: CATSRDYGQGTYTQYF.

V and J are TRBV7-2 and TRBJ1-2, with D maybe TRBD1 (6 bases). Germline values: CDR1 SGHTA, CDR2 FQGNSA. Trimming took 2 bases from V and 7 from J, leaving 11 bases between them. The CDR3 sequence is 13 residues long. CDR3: CASSLSSGVGYTF. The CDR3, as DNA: TGTGCCAGCAGCTTAAGCTCAGGGGTTGGCTACACCTTC.

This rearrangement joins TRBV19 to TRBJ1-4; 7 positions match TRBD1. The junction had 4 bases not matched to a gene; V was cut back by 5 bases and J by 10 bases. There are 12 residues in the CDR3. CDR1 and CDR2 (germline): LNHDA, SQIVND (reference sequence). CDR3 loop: CASSRWTGKLFF. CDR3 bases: TGTGCCAGTAGTCGATGGACAGGAAAACTGTTTTTT. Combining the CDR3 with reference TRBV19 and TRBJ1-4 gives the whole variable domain DGGITQSPKYLFRKEGQNVTLSCEQNLNHDAMYWYRQDPGQGLRLIYYSQIVNDFQKGDIAEGYSVSREKKESFPLTVTSAQKNPTAFYLCASSRWTGKLFFGSGTQLSVL.

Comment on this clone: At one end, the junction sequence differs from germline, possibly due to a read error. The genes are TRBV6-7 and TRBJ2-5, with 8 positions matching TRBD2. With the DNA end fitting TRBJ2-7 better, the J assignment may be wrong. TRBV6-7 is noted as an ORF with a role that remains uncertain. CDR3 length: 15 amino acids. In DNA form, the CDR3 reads TGTGCCAGCATTTACGGGGGGGAATTGACCTACGAGCAGTACTTC. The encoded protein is CASIYGGELTYEQYF.

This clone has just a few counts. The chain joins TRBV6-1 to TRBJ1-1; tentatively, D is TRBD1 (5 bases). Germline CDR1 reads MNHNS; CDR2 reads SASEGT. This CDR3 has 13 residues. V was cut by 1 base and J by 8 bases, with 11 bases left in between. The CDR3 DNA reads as TGTGCCAGCAGTGAAGTAGGGGAGGCCGAAGCTTTCTTT. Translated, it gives CASSEVGEAEAFF.

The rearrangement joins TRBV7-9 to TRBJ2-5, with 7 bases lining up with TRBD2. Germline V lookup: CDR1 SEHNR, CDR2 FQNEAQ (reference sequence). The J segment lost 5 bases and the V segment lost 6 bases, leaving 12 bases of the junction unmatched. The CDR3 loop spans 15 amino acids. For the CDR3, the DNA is TGTGCCAGCAGGGAAGGAGGGGCCGGGGGGGAGACCCAGTACTTC. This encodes CASREGGAGGETQYF.

Written as DNA, the CDR3 is TGTGCCAGCAGCTTAGACTGGACTAGCTTGGAGACCCAGTACTTC. Its protein product is CASSLDWTSLETQYF. The chain is built from TRBV7-2 and TRBJ2-5; TRBD2 agrees at 8 bases. V lost 1 base, J lost 5 bases, and 6 bases stayed unmatched. Germline V gene lookup returns CDR1 SGHTA and CDR2 FQGNSA. This CDR3 is built from 15 residues.